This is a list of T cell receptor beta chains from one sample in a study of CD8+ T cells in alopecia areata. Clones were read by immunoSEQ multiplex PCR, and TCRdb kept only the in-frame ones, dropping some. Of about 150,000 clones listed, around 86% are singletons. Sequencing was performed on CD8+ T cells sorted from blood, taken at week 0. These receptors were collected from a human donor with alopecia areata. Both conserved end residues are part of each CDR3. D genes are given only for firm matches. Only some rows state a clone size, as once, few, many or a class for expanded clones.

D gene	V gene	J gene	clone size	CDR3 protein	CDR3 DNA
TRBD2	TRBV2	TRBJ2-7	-	CASSGEGAYEQYF	TGTGCCAGCAGTGGGGAGGGAGCCTACGAGCAGTACTTC
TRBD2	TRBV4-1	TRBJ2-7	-	CASRSGLSSYEQYF	TGCGCCAGCAGATCGGGACTAAGCTCCTACGAGCAGTACTTC
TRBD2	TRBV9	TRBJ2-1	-	CASSEPTSGRDNEQFF	TGTGCCAGCAGCGAGCCGACTAGCGGAAGGGACAATGAGCAGTTCTTC
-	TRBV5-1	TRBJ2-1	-	CASSLEFHNEQFF	TGCGCCAGCAGCTTGGAGTTCCACAATGAGCAGTTCTTC
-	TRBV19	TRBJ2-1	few	CASSIAANEQFF	TGTGCCAGTAGTATAGCGGCCAATGAGCAGTTCTTC
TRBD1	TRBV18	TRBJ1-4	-	CASSPSRGTNEKLFF	TGTGCCAGCTCACCAAGCAGGGGGACTAATGAAAAACTGTTTTTT
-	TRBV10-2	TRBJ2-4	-	CASSDSLAKNIQYF	TGCGCCAGCAGTGACAGTCTCGCCAAAAACATTCAGTACTTC
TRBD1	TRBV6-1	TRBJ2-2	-	CASSGQGAFTGELFF	TGTGCCAGCAGTGGACAGGGGGCCTTCACCGGGGAGCTGTTTTTT
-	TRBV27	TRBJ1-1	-	CASSLISGAEAFF	TGTGCCAGCAGTTTAATATCCGGCGCTGAAGCTTTCTTT
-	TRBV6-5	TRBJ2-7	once	CASSYSGAYSYEQYF	TGTGCCAGCAGTTACAGTGGGGCCTACTCCTACGAGCAGTACTTC
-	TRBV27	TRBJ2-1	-	CASSSRGHQQFF	TGTGCCAGCAGTTCTAGAGGACACCAGCAGTTCTTC
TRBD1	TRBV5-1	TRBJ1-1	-	CASSFLTGGTEAFF	TGCGCCAGCAGCTTTCTGACAGGGGGCACTGAAGCTTTCTTT
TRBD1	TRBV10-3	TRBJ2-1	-	CAISFDRVIDEQFF	TGTGCCATCAGTTTCGACAGGGTAATTGATGAGCAGTTCTTC
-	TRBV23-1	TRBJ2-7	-	CASRPQWRKSEQYF	TGCGCCAGCAGACCTCAATGGAGGAAGAGCGAGCAGTACTTC
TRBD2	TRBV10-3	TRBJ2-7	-	CAISEHTGTSGYEQYF	TGTGCCATCAGTGAGCACACCGGGACTAGCGGCTACGAGCAGTACTTC
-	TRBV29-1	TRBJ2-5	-	CSVGTVYQETQYF	TGCAGCGTTGGAACGGTGTACCAAGAGACCCAGTACTTC
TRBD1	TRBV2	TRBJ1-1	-	CASSEVETGEMNTEAFF	TGTGCCAGCAGTGAAGTGGAGACAGGGGAAATGAACACTGAAGCTTTCTTT
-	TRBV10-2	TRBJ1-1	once	CAATPQGPEAFF	TGCGCCGCCACGCCACAGGGCCCTGAAGCTTTCTTT
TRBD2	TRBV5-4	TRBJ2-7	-	CASSLAAGTYPEQYF	TGTGCCAGCAGCTTGGCAGCGGGAACTTACCCCGAGCAGTACTTC
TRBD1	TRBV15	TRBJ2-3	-	CATSGPGTVDTQYF	TGTGCCACCAGCGGCCCAGGGACAGTGGATACGCAGTATTTT
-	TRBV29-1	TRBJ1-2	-	CSVESGVYGYTF	TGCAGCGTTGAGTCGGGGGTTTATGGCTACACCTTC
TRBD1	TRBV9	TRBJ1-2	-	CASSVEDRDPYGYTF	TGTGCCAGCAGCGTAGAGGACAGGGACCCCTATGGCTACACCTTC
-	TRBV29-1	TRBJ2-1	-	CSVAGYNVDDEQFF	TGCAGCGTCGCGGGATATAATGTTGACGATGAGCAGTTCTTC
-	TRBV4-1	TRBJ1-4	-	CASSQGNLNEKLFF	TGCGCCAGCAGCCAAGGAAATCTAAATGAAAAACTGTTTTTT
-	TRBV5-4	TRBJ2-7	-	CASSLVPENYEQYF	TGTGCCAGCAGCTTGGTTCCAGAGAACTACGAGCAGTACTTC
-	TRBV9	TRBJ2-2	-	CASSVGGMTGELFF	TGTGCCAGCAGCGTAGGGGGGATGACCGGGGAGCTGTTTTTT
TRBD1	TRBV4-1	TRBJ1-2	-	CASSQTPGQGRDIGYTF	TGCGCCAGCAGCCAGACCCCGGGACAGGGGCGAGATATTGGCTACACCTTC
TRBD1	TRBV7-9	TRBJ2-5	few	CASSNTDRQETQYF	TGTGCCAGCAGCAATACGGACAGGCAAGAGACCCAGTACTTC
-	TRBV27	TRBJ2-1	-	CASSLSAGNEQFF	TGTGCCAGCAGTTTGTCGGCGGGCAATGAGCAGTTCTTC
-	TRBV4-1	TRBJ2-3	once	CASSLPGQGGTDTQYF	TGCGCCAGCAGCCTCCCAGGACAGGGAGGGACAGATACGCAGTATTTT
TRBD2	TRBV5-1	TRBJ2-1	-	CASSVTSGDSYNEQFF	TGCGCCAGCAGCGTGACTAGCGGGGACTCCTACAATGAGCAGTTCTTC
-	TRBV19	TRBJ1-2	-	CASTPISGPLEGYGYTF	TGTGCCAGTACTCCGATTTCAGGGCCTCTGGAGGGCTATGGCTACACCTTC
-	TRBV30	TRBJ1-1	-	CAWSKEENTEAFF	TGTGCCTGGAGCAAAGAAGAGAACACTGAAGCTTTCTTT
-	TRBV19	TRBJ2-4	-	CASTGYSIQYF	TGTGCCAGTACCGGCTATAGCATTCAGTACTTC
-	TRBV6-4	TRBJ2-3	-	CASSYSFAADTQYF	TGTGCCAGCAGTTATTCCTTTGCGGCAGATACGCAGTATTTT
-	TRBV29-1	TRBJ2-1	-	CSVEAEEFF	TGCAGCGTTGAGGCAGAAGAGTTCTTC
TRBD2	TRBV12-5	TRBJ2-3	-	CASGSGTSGAPDTQYF	TGTGCTAGTGGCTCCGGGACTAGCGGGGCCCCAGATACGCAGTATTTT
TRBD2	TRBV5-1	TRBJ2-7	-	CASSVTSGSTYEQYF	TGCGCCAGCAGCGTAACTAGCGGATCTACCTACGAGCAGTACTTC
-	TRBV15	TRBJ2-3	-	CATSHQRGAASDTQYF	TGTGCCACCAGCCATCAGAGGGGGGCTGCTTCAGATACGCAGTATTTT
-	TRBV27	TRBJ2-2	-	CASTAGSSERRALFF	TGTGCCAGCACCGCGGGGAGCAGTGAACGTCGCGCGCTGTTTTTT
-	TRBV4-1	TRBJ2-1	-	CASSQDAGYQNEQFF	TGCGCCAGCAGCCAAGATGCGGGGTACCAAAATGAGCAGTTCTTC
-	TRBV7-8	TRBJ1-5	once	CASSLAGARPQHF	TGTGCCAGCAGCTTAGCCGGGGCCAGGCCCCAGCATTTT
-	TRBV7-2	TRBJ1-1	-	CASSLTGGLGTEAFF	TGTGCCAGCAGCTTAACGGGGGGACTCGGAACTGAAGCTTTCTTT
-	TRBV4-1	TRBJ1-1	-	CASSQHGNTEAFF	TGCGCCAGCAGCCAACACGGAAACACTGAAGCTTTCTTT
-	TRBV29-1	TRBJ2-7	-	CSVELPGSSYEQYF	TGCAGCGTTGAGTTACCAGGGAGTTCCTACGAGCAGTACTTC
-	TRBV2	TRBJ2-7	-	CASRTATYEQYF	TGTGCCAGCAGGACGGCCACCTACGAGCAGTACTTC
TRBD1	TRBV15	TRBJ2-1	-	CATTGRGNHNEQFF	TGTGCCACCACGGGCAGGGGGAACCACAATGAGCAGTTCTTC
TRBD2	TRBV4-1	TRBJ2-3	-	CASSPGGASGEDPRVTQYF	TGCGCCAGCAGCCCCGGCGGGGCTAGCGGGGAGGACCCCCGAGTCACGCAGTATTTT
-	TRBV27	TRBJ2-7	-	CASSLQGPHEQYF	TGTGCCAGCAGCCTTCAGGGCCCCCACGAGCAGTACTTC
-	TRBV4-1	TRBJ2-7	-	CASSHLEGPGPYEQYF	TGCGCCAGCAGCCACCTAGAGGGGCCGGGACCCTACGAGCAGTACTTC
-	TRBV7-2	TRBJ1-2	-	CASSLVRTPYGYTF	TGTGCCAGCAGCTTAGTTAGGACACCTTATGGCTACACCTTC
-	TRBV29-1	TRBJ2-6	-	CSAQGPGANVLTF	TGCAGCGCCCAGGGTCCTGGGGCCAACGTCCTGACTTTC
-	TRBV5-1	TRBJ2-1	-	CASSFSNEQFF	TGCGCCAGCAGCTTTAGTAATGAGCAGTTCTTC
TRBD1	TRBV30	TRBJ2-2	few	CAWRFWDRVAGELFF	TGTGCCTGGAGGTTTTGGGACAGGGTGGCCGGGGAGCTGTTTTTT
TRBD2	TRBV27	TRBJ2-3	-	CASRKSGGSTDTQYF	TGTGCCAGCAGGAAAAGCGGGGGGAGCACAGATACGCAGTATTTT
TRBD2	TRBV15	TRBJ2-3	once	CATSRDATSGGSTDTQYF	TGTGCCACCAGCAGAGATGCTACTAGCGGGGGTAGCACAGATACGCAGTATTTT
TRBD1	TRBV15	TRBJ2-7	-	CATNIGTGAEQYF	TGTGCCACCAACATAGGGACAGGGGCCGAGCAGTACTTC
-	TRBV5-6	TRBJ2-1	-	CASSSAYFGGEQFF	TGTGCCAGCAGCTCGGCTTACTTCGGGGGCGAGCAGTTCTTC
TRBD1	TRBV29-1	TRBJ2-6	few	CSAWNRGYDSGANVLTF	TGCAGCGCTTGGAACAGGGGATATGACTCTGGGGCCAACGTCCTGACTTTC